The next 25 T cell receptor beta chains were all read from a single sample in a study of blood T cell repertoires in COVID-19. Assay used: immunoSEQ multiplex PCR; TCRdb lists only in-frame clones, some missing. The table includes roughly 200,000 clones, around nine tenths detected once. Sequencing was performed on peripheral blood. The receptors derive from a man aged 18 to 30 with active or convalescent COVID-19.

The V and J genes are TRBV5-1 and TRBJ2-6, with 9 bases fitting TRBD1. The germline V gene has CDR1 SGHRS and CDR2 YFSETQ. With 4 bases clipped from V and 1 base from J, the junction kept 24 bases outside the gene matches. The CDR3 is 23 amino acids. The CDR3 coding sequence is TGCGCCAGCAGCCCAACCACCCGGACAGGGGCGCAAGATTTCAGGTCTGGGGCCAACGTCCTGACTTTC. Translation: CASSPTTRTGAQDFRSGANVLTF.

The genes are TRBV12-3 or TRBV12-4 and TRBJ1-6, with a possible D match to TRBD1 (5 bases). The V end was cut by 5 bases, the J end by 8 bases, with 10 bases between. The CDR3 contains 13 residues. For the CDR3, the DNA is TGTGCCAGCAGTATAATCAGGGATTCACCCCTCCACTTT. It yields the protein CASSIIRDSPLHF.

The chain has TRBV6-4 and TRBJ2-2, with 11 bases fitting TRBD2. Germline CDR1 and CDR2: MRHNA and SNTAGT. The CDR3 covers 16 residues. J gave up 2 bases and V 5 bases, and 4 bases lay outside the gene matches. This CDR3 is CASSPLAGGNTGELFF. The CDR3 DNA reads as TGTGCCAGCAGTCCCCTAGCGGGAGGCAACACCGGGGAGCTGTTTTTT.

The V gene is TRBV10-3, the J gene TRBJ1-2; TRBD1 agrees at 7 bases. Looked up from germline, CDR1 is ENHRY and CDR2 is SYGVKD. CDR3 length equals 13 residues. V shed 6 bases, J shed 4 bases, and the junction held 5 bases outside the gene matches. CDR3 in amino acids: CAIRQGIGYGYTF. The CDR3, as DNA: TGTGCCATCAGACAGGGGATCGGCTATGGCTACACCTTC.

The V call is TRBV30, the J call TRBJ2-2; TRBD1 matches 9 bases. V dropped 5 bases and J dropped 6; count of bases not matched to a gene: 16. There are 17 residues in the CDR3. CDR1 and CDR2 from the germline V gene are GTSNPN and SVGIG (reference sequence). The CDR3 nucleotides are TGTGCCTGGTCTACAGGGGGCGTAGGGGTCTGGGCCGGGGAGCTGTTTTTT. Protein sequence: CAWSTGGVGVWAGELFF.

The chain employs TRBV7-8 and TRBJ2-5, with 9 bases identical to TRBD2. Per the germline V gene, CDR1 is SGHVS and CDR2 is FQNEAQ. This CDR3 contains 18 residues. Trimming at V came to 2 bases and at J to 2 bases, leaving 12 bases not matched to a gene. The CDR3 nucleotides are TGTGCCAGCAGCTTACCGAGCCGGCTAGCGGGGTTTCAAGAGACCCAGTACTTC. It yields the protein CASSLPSRLAGFQETQYF.

V gene TRBV20-1 combines with J gene TRBJ2-2; D is undetermined. Germline CDR1 DFQATT, CDR2 SNEGSKA (reference sequence). The CDR3 covers 11 residues. V lost 3 bases, J lost 8 bases, and 7 bases lay in between. Here the CDR3 DNA reads TGCAGTGCTAGTATATCGGGGGAGCTGTTTTTT. This translates into CSASISGELFF.

The rearrangement joins TRBV7-8 to TRBJ1-1; TRBD1 is a possible D gene (6 bases). This CDR3 spans 14 amino acids. The germline V gene encodes CDR1 SGHVS and CDR2 FQNEAQ. The ends were cut back, 2 bases at V and 5 bases at J, with 12 bases in the middle. The CDR3: CASSLTRGRTEAFF. The DNA of the CDR3 is TGTGCCAGCAGCTTAACGCGGGGGCGGACTGAAGCTTTCTTT.

The chain employs TRBV2 and TRBJ1-2, with 7 bases fitting TRBD1. V gave up 4 bases and J gave up 5 bases; unmatched junction bases: 13. The germline gives CDR1 SNHLY, CDR2 FYNNEI. The CDR3 spans 16 residues. The CDR3, as DNA: TGTGCCAGCAGTGGGACACAGACAGGGCAGAGGTATGGCTACACCTTC. This encodes CASSGTQTGQRYGYTF.

This clone was seen just once. V gene TRBV13 combines with J gene TRBJ2-5, with TRBD2 as a possible D gene (5 bases). Trimming pared 5 bases from V and 1 base from J, leaving 8 bases between. Germline V CDR1 and CDR2: PRHDT, FYEKMQ (reference sequence). The CDR3 length is 13 residues. The CDR3 loop is CASSLGVQETQYF. Here the CDR3 DNA reads TGTGCCAGCAGCCTCGGGGTCCAAGAGACCCAGTACTTC.

This chain connects TRBV19 to TRBJ1-5; 8 nucleotides agree with TRBD1. J gave up 4 bases and V 3 bases, and 11 bases lay outside the gene matches. The CDR3 covers 17 residues. CDR1 and CDR2 (germline): LNHDA, SQIVND (reference sequence). CDR3 sequence: CASSIGQGFIRNQPQHF. CDR3 sequence (DNA): TGTGCCAGTAGTATTGGACAGGGTTTCATACGGAATCAGCCCCAGCATTTT.

V gene TRBV11-1 combines with J gene TRBJ1-6; no clear D. CDR1 and CDR2 from the germline V gene are SGHAT and FQDESV (reference sequence). V lost 5 bases and J 5 bases, leaving 10 bases between the germline ends. CDR3 size: 14 residues. The CDR3 coding sequence is TGTGCCAGCAGCAGGGAGACCAATAATTCACCCCTCCACTTT. Its translation: CASSRETNNSPLHF.

The rearrangement uses TRBV3-1 (or the pseudogene TRBV3-2) and TRBJ2-1; 8 nucleotides agree with TRBD1. Germline V gene sequence: CDR1 LGHDT, CDR2 YNNKEL (reference sequence). This CDR3 spans 16 amino acids. V lost 0 bases and J lost 7; bases outside the gene matches: 8. CDR3 sequence: CASSQDPRQGYNEQFF. The CDR3 DNA reads as TGTGCCAGCAGCCAAGACCCCAGACAGGGGTATAATGAGCAGTTCTTC.

V usage is TRBV5-1 and J usage is TRBJ2-1; 14 positions agree with TRBD2. From germline, CDR1 is SGHRS and CDR2 YFSETQ. The CDR3 contains 15 residues. The V segment lost 2 bases and the J segment 8 bases; nucleotides outside the gene matches: 3. The CDR3 bases are TGCGCCAGCAGCTTAGGACTAGCGGGAGGCGATGAGCAGTTCTTC. Translated: CASSLGLAGGDEQFF. Supplemented by reference TRBV5-1 and TRBJ2-1, the full variable domain reads KAGVTQTPRYLIKTRGQQVTLSCSPISGHRSVSWYQQTPGQGLQFLFEYFSETQRNKGNFPGRFSGRQFSNSRSEMNVSTLELGDSALYLCASSLGLAGGDEQFFGPGTRLTVL.

V usage is TRBV5-8 and J usage is TRBJ2-7; possible D gene TRBD1, 5 bases. The V gene's germline CDR1 is SGHTS and CDR2 YDEGEE. With 4 bases removed from V and 3 bases from J, the gap between germline ends came to 17 bases. The CDR3 sequence is 15 residues long. The CDR3 coding sequence is TGTGCCAGCAGCCCCGGCCAGGGAACATACTACGAGCAGTACTTC. It specifies CASSPGQGTYYEQYF.

The chain is built from TRBV2 and TRBJ1-2; D not resolved. The CDR3 runs 12 residues. V was cut by 5 bases and J by 8 bases, with 12 bases left in between. Germline lookup yields CDR1 SNHLY and CDR2 FYNNEI. The CDR3 region has the DNA TGTGCCAGCAGTCCGGGCCCGGGGGGCTACACCTTC. Translated, it gives CASSPGPGGYTF. The full variable domain, in which reference TRBV2 and TRBJ1-2 provide the parts outside the CDR3, is EPEVTQTPSHQVTQMGQEVILRCVPISNHLYFYWYRQILGQKVEFLVSFYNNEISEKSEIFDDQFSVERPDGSNFTLKIRSTKLEDSAMYFCASSPGPGGYTFGSGTRLTVV.

The chain recombines TRBV25-1 with TRBJ2-2; TRBD1 matches at 9 bases. CDR1 is MGHDK, CDR2 SYGVNS, per germline. The V gene end was trimmed by 6 bases and the J gene end by 2 bases; junction bases not matched to a gene: 4. This CDR3 has 15 amino acids. The CDR3, as DNA: TGTGCCAGCAGACCGGGACAGGGTAACACCGGGGAGCTGTTTTTT. This codes for CASRPGQGNTGELFF.

About this clone itself: A read error may account for a junction end that differs from germline. The chain uses TRBV5-1 and TRBJ2-3; D unclear. The V gene's germline CDR1 is SGHRS and CDR2 YFSETQ. CDR3 length: 11 amino acids. CDR3 residues: CASSLLGLVRF. The DNA of the CDR3 is TGCGCCAGCAGCTTGCTCGGTCTGGTCCGTTTT. Complete variable domain (other parts from reference TRBV5-1 and TRBJ2-3): KAGVTQTPRYLIKTRGQQVTLSCSPISGHRSVSWYQQTPGQGLQFLFEYFSETQRNKGNFPGRFSGRQFSNSRSEMNVSTLELGDSALYLCASSLLGLVRFGPGTRLTVL.

The chain recombines TRBV6-5 with TRBJ2-3; D not certain. Trimming removed 6 bases from V and 10 bases from J, with 14 bases in between. The germline V gene encodes CDR1 MNHEY and CDR2 SVGAGI. The CDR3 loop spans 12 amino acids. CDR3 loop: CASSPRLGAQYF. The CDR3, as DNA: TGTGCCAGCAGCCCGAGGTTAGGTGCGCAGTATTTT.

This chain connects TRBV5-1 to TRBJ2-3, with D maybe TRBD2 (7 bases). CDR1 SGHRS and CDR2 YFSETQ come from the germline V gene. V was cut by 8 bases and J by 0 bases, with 19 bases left in between. The CDR3 covers 16 residues. In DNA, the CDR3 is TGCGCCAGGGGGGCTAAGCGGGACTGTAGCACAGATACGCAGTATTTT. It translates to CARGAKRDCSTDTQYF. The variable domain in full, with the rest retrieved from reference TRBV5-1 and TRBJ2-3, is KAGVTQTPRYLIKTRGQQVTLSCSPISGHRSVSWYQQTPGQGLQFLFEYFSETQRNKGNFPGRFSGRQFSNSRSEMNVSTLELGDSALYLCARGAKRDCSTDTQYFGPGTRLTVL.

The V gene is TRBV18, the J gene TRBJ1-1; TRBD1 matches 10 bases. The V gene's germline CDR1 is KGHSH and CDR2 LQKENI. The V segment lost 4 bases and the J segment 3 bases; nucleotides outside the gene matches: 5. The CDR3 sequence is 15 residues long. DNA of the CDR3: TGTGCCAGCTCACTTCGACAGGGGGCAGACACTGAAGCTTTCTTT. Translating it yields CASSLRQGADTEAFF.

The chain is built from TRBV5-5 and TRBJ2-1; D unclear. The germline CDR1 and CDR2 sequences are SGHKS and YYEKEE (reference sequence). Trimming pared 0 bases from V and 2 bases from J, leaving 9 bases between. The CDR3 consists of 15 residues. The CDR3 loop is CASSLGQAAYNEQFF. The DNA of the CDR3 is TGTGCCAGCAGCTTGGGCCAGGCAGCCTACAATGAGCAGTTCTTC.

V and J are TRBV19 and TRBJ1-5; TRBD1 is a possible D gene (6 bases). CDR1 is LNHDA and CDR2 is SQIVND in the germline V gene (reference sequence). V was clipped by 6 bases and J by 0 bases, with 12 bases between them. This CDR3 is built from 15 residues. The CDR3 region is CASRGDRSSNQPQHF. CDR3 coding DNA: TGTGCCAGTAGGGGTGACAGGAGTAGCAATCAGCCCCAGCATTTT. Combining the CDR3 with reference TRBV19 and TRBJ1-5 gives the whole variable domain DGGITQSPKYLFRKEGQNVTLSCEQNLNHDAMYWYRQDPGQGLRLIYYSQIVNDFQKGDIAEGYSVSREKKESFPLTVTSAQKNPTAFYLCASRGDRSSNQPQHFGDGTRLSIL.

The CDR3 DNA follows: TGTGCCAGCAGTTTCTCAAGGAGGGTTACCTACGAGCAGTACTTC. Translating it yields CASSFSRRVTYEQYF. The gene calls are TRBV28 and TRBJ2-7; D may be TRBD2 (6 bases). Germline V lookup: CDR1 MDHEN, CDR2 SYDVKM. V lost 3 bases and J lost 2, with 14 bases in between. The CDR3 covers 15 residues.

The chain employs TRBV28 and TRBJ2-3, with D unresolved. V lost 2 bases and J 4 bases, leaving 4 bases between the germline ends. CDR1 and CDR2 from the germline V gene are MDHEN and SYDVKM. CDR3 length equals 12 residues. The CDR3 DNA follows: TGTGCCAGCAGTTTAATATCAGATACGCAGTATTTT. Its protein is CASSLISDTQYF.